This TCR beta chain is drawn from a study of early T cells in non-severe SARS-CoV-2 infection. V gave up 10 bases and J gave up 3 bases, with 10 bases separating them. Germline V CDR1 and CDR2: MNHEY, SMNVEV (reference sequence). CDR3 length: 11 residues. Researchers tagged individual cDNA molecules with unique molecular identifiers. TCRdb reanalysed the 5' RACE reads using MiXCR and keeps one entry per CDR3 protein. In the table there are tens of thousands of distinct CDR3 sequences, roughly 13% of which are singletons. This clonotype showed up just a few times. The gene calls are TRBV27 and TRBJ2-7, with D possibly TRBD2 on 5 matching bases. Source material: whole blood. This sequence originates from an adult who was a healthcare worker with PCR-confirmed SARS-CoV-2 infection or an uninfected control (not recorded which). In nucleotides, the CDR3 is TGTGCCATCCGTCGGGGCTACGAGCAGTACTTC. Translated, it gives CAIRRGYEQYF.